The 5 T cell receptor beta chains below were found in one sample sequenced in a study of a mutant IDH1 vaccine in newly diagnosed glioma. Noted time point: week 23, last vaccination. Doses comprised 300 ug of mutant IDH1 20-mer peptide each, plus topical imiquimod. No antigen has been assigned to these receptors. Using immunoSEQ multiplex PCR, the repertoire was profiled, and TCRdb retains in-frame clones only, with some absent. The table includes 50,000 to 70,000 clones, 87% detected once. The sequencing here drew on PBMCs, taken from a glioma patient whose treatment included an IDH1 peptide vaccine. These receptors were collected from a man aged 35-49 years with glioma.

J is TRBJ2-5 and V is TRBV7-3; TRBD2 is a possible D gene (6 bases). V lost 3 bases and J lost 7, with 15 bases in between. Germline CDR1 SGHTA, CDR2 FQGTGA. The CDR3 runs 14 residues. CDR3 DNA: TGTGCCAGCAGCTTTCTAAACTCCGGGGGGACCCAGTACTTC. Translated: CASSFLNSGGTQYF.

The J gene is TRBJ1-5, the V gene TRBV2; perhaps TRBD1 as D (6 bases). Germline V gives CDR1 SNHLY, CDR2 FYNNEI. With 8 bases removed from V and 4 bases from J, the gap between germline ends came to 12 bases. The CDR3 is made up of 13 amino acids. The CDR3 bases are TGTGCCAGCGGGGGGCAGGGTAATCAGCCCCAGCATTTT. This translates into CASGGQGNQPQHF.

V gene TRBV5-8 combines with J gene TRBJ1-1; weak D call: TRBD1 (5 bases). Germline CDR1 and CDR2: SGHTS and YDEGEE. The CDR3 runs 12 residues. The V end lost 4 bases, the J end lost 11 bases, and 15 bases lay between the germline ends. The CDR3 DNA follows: TGTGCCAGCAGCGTCCCGGGACCCAAGGCTTTCTTT. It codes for CASSVPGPKAFF.

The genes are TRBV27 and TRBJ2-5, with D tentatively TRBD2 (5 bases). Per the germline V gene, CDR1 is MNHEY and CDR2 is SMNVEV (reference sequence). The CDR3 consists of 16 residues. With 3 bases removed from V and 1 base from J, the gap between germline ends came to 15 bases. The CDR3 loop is CASSLLGGGLQETQYF. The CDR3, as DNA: TGTGCCAGCAGTTTGTTAGGTGGAGGTCTCCAAGAGACCCAGTACTTC.

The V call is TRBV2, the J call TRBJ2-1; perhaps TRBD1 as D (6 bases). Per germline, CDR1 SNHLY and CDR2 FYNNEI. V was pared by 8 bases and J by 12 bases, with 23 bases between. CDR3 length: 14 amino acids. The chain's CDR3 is CASSSSRGLLVQFF. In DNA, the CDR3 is TGTGCCAGCTCTTCTTCCAGGGGTCTATTGGTGCAGTTCTTC.